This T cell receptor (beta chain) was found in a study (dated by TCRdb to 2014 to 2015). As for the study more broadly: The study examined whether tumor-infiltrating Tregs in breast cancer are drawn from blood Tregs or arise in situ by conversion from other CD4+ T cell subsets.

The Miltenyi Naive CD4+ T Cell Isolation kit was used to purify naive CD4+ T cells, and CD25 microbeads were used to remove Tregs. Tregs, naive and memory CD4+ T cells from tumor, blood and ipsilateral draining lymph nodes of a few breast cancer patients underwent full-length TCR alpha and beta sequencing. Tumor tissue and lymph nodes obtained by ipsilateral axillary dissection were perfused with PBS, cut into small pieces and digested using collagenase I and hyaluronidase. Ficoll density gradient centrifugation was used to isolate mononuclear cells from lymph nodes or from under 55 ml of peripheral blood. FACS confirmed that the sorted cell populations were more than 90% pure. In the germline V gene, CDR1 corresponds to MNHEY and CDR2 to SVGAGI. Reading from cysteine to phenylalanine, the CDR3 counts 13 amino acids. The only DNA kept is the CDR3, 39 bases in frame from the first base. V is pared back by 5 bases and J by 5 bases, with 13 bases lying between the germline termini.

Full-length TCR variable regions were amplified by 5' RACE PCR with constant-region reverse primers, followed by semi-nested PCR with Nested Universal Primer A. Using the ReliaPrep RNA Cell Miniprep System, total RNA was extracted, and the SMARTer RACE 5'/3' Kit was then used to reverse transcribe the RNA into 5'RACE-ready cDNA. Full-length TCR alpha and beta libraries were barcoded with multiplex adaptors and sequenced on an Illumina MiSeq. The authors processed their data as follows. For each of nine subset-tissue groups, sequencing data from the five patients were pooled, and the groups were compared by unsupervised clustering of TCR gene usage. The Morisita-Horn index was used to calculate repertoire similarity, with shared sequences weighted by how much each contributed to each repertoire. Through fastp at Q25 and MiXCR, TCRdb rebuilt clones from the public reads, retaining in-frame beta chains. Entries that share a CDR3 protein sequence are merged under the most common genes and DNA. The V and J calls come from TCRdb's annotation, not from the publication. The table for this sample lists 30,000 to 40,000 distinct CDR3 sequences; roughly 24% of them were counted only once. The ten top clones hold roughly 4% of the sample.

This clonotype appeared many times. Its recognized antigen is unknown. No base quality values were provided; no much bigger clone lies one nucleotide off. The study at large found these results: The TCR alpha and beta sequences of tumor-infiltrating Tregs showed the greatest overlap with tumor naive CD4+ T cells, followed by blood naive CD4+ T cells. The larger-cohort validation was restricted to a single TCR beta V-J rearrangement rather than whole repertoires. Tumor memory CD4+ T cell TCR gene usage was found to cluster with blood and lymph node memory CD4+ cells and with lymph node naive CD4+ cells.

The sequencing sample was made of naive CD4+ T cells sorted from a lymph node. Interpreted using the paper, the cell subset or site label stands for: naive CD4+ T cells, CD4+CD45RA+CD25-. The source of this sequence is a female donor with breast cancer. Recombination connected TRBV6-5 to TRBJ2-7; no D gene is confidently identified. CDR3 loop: CASSPLERNEQYF. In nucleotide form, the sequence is TGTGCCAGCAGTCCCCTCGAGCGCAACGAGCAGTACTTC.